Listed below are T cell receptor beta chains from one sample, sequenced in a study of glioma-infiltrating T cells. Via MiXCR, TCRdb re-called the multiplex PCR reads, giving one row per CDR3 protein. This sample has tens of thousands of distinct CDR3 sequences, with roughly 40% found just once. The sequenced sample was glioma tissue, nonneoplastic brain tissue, or PBMCs (not recorded which). These receptor sequences come from a human donor with low-grade glioma or glioblastoma, undergoing nonglioma brain surgery, or in good health (not recorded which). Each CDR3 is given with its conserved first and last residue. The order of the fields is D gene, J gene, V gene, clone size, CDR3 protein, CDR3 DNA. A D gene is named only where the DNA matches it firmly. Expanded clones get a size class; other rows say once, few or many, or leave the size out.

D gene: .; J gene: TRBJ1-2; V gene: TRBV6-1; clone size: many; CDR3 protein: CASSQRQAGIYGYTF; CDR3 DNA: TGTGCCAGCAGCCAACGACAGGCTGGTATCTATGGCTACACCTTC
D gene: TRBD2; J gene: TRBJ2-7; V gene: TRBV7-9; clone size: many; CDR3 protein: CASSVSGSTYEQYF; CDR3 DNA: TGTGCCAGCAGCGTTAGCGGGAGCACCTACGAGCAGTACTTC
D gene: TRBD1; J gene: TRBJ2-3; V gene: TRBV6-2/TRBV6-3; clone size: .; CDR3 protein: CASSPGQGVLDTQCF; CDR3 DNA: TGTGCCAGTAGTCCAGGACAGGGGGTCCTAGATACGCAGTGTTTT
D gene: TRBD2; J gene: TRBJ2-1; V gene: TRBV5-1; clone size: many; CDR3 protein: CASSPLAGESYNEQFF; CDR3 DNA: TGCGCCAGCAGCCCCCTAGCGGGAGAGTCATACAATGAGCAGTTCTTC
D gene: .; J gene: TRBJ2-2; V gene: TRBV12-3/TRBV12-4; clone size: many; CDR3 protein: CASSLVRGLDTGELFF; CDR3 DNA: TGTGCCAGCAGTTTAGTGAGGGGATTGGACACCGGGGAGCTGTTTTTT
D gene: .; J gene: TRBJ2-3; V gene: TRBV19; clone size: many; CDR3 protein: CASSIFAGSSDTQYF; CDR3 DNA: TGTGCCAGTAGTATCTTTGCGGGTTCCTCGGATACGCAGTATTTT
D gene: .; J gene: TRBJ1-5; V gene: TRBV28; clone size: .; CDR3 protein: CASSPTGSNQLQHF; CDR3 DNA: TGTGCCAGCAGTCCCACCGGTAGCAATCAGCTCCAGCATTTT
D gene: TRBD1; J gene: TRBJ1-5; V gene: TRBV3-1; clone size: .; CDR3 protein: CASRPDRGNSPLHF; CDR3 DNA: TGTGCCAGCAGACCGGACAGGGGGAATTCACCCCTCCATTTT
D gene: .; J gene: TRBJ1-3; V gene: TRBV11-2; clone size: many; CDR3 protein: CASTEQGSSGNTIYF; CDR3 DNA: TGTGCCAGCACCGAACAGGGAAGCTCTGGAAACACCATATATTTT
D gene: .; J gene: TRBJ2-3; V gene: TRBV24-1; clone size: many; CDR3 protein: CATSDPFLSTDTQYF; CDR3 DNA: TGTGCCACCAGTGATCCATTCCTATCGACAGATACGCAGTATTTT
D gene: TRBD2; J gene: TRBJ2-2; V gene: TRBV4-1; clone size: few; CDR3 protein: CASSRLLLAGVDTGELFF; CDR3 DNA: TGCGCCAGCAGCCGGCTGTTATTAGCGGGGGTAGACACCGGGGAGCTGTTTTTT
D gene: .; J gene: TRBJ1-6; V gene: TRBV28; clone size: .; CDR3 protein: CASSLFGPYNSPLHF; CDR3 DNA: TGTGCCAGCAGTTTATTTGGCCCCTATAATTCACCCCTCCACTTT
D gene: .; J gene: TRBJ1-5; V gene: TRBV4-1; clone size: many; CDR3 protein: CASSQEERVERPQHF; CDR3 DNA: TGCGCCAGCAGCCAAGAAGAAAGGGTGGAGAGGCCCCAGCATTTT
D gene: .; J gene: TRBJ2-3; V gene: TRBV27; clone size: many; CDR3 protein: CASSSPGLTLGTDTQYF; CDR3 DNA: TGTGCCAGCAGCTCCCCGGGGCTCACCTTGGGCACAGATACGCAGTATTTT
D gene: TRBD1; J gene: TRBJ2-7; V gene: TRBV6-2/TRBV6-3; clone size: many; CDR3 protein: CASSYSRDRDPFEDLEQYF; CDR3 DNA: TGTGCCAGCAGTTACTCGAGGGACAGGGACCCCTTTGAGGATCTGGAGCAGTACTTC
D gene: .; J gene: TRBJ1-1; V gene: TRBV7-2; clone size: .; CDR3 protein: CAGSKSGGRNEAFF; CDR3 DNA: TGTGCCGGCAGCAAAAGCGGCGGACGGAATGAAGCTTTCTTT